Presented here are 29 T cell receptor beta chains from one specimen sequenced in a study of blood T cell repertoires in COVID-19. Profiling relied on immunoSEQ multiplex PCR, and the TCRdb table lists in-frame clones only, not all of them. The table has more than 80,000 clones, over 75% seen once. Sequencing used peripheral blood. Receptors were obtained from an elderly woman with COVID-19, enrolled during active disease.

The rearrangement uses TRBV9 and TRBJ1-6; no clear D. The CDR3 loop spans 13 amino acids. The germline gives CDR1 SGDLS, CDR2 YYNGEE. Trimming pared 3 bases from V and 8 bases from J, leaving 9 bases between. This CDR3 is CASSAYMDSPLHF. CDR3 in DNA: TGTGCCAGCAGCGCGTACATGGATTCACCCCTCCACTTT.

V gene TRBV2 combines with J gene TRBJ1-5, with D possibly being TRBD1 (5 bases). Germline V gene data show CDR1 as SNHLY and CDR2 as FYNNEI. V was shortened by 8 bases and J by 3 bases, with 14 bases between the two germline ends. The CDR3 extends over 14 amino acids. CDR3 nucleotide sequence: TGTGCCAGCTCGGGGGACGGGAACAATCAGCCCCAGCATTTT. Translated, it gives CASSGDGNNQPQHF.

This chain joins TRBV28 and TRBJ2-7; D is perhaps TRBD2 (5 bases). V dropped 6 bases and J dropped 3 bases, with 12 bases sitting between them. The CDR3 is 13 amino acids. Germline V gene sequence: CDR1 MDHEN, CDR2 SYDVKM. This CDR3 reads CASRAAGGYEQYF. The CDR3 nucleotides read TGTGCCAGCAGAGCTGCGGGCGGCTACGAGCAGTACTTC.

The chain joins TRBV27 to TRBJ1-1; D ambiguous. Germline V gene sequence: CDR1 MNHEY, CDR2 SMNVEV (reference sequence). The CDR3 contains 15 residues. Trimming cost V 4 bases and J 1 base, with 13 bases left between them. CDR3 residues: CASSSLRQTNTEAFF. CDR3 DNA sequence: TGTGCCAGCAGTTCCCTGCGGCAAACGAACACTGAAGCTTTCTTT.

The chain carries TRBV10-3 and TRBJ2-2; 7 positions agree with TRBD1. The CDR3 spans 16 residues. The V gene's germline CDR1 is ENHRY and CDR2 SYGVKD. The V gene end was trimmed by 6 bases and the J gene end by 3 bases; junction bases not matched to a gene: 10. The CDR3 loop is CAISTMTGLDTGELFF. For the CDR3, the DNA is TGTGCCATCAGCACCATGACAGGGCTGGACACCGGGGAGCTGTTTTTT.

This clone was detected only once. The chain combines TRBV10-2 with TRBJ2-7; 7 bases align to TRBD2. From germline, CDR1 is WSHSY and CDR2 SAAADI. J was trimmed by 0 bases and V by 6 bases; bases with no gene match: 5. The CDR3 length is 14 residues. CDR3 nucleotides: TGCGCCAGCAGGGTCGGGAGGCTCTCCTACGAGCAGTACTTC. It codes for CASRVGRLSYEQYF.

This chain links TRBV5-6 with TRBJ2-5; 14 nucleotides agree with TRBD2. The germline gives CDR1 SGHDT, CDR2 YYEEEE. After removal of 4 bases from V and 5 bases from J, the junction contained 7 bases not matched to a gene. This CDR3 contains 16 residues. The CDR3, as DNA: TGTGCCAGCAGCCCGGGACTAGCGGGAGTTTGGGAGACCCAGTACTTC. This codes for CASSPGLAGVWETQYF.

The V gene is TRBV7-3, the J gene TRBJ2-5; tentatively, D is TRBD2 (6 bases). The germline gives CDR1 SGHTA, CDR2 FQGTGA. V was clipped by 5 bases and J by 5 bases, with 18 bases between them. The CDR3 runs to 15 residues. The CDR3 reads CASSPNLARRETQYF. The CDR3 nucleotides are TGTGCCAGCAGCCCAAACCTAGCGCGGCGGGAGACCCAGTACTTC.

This clone appeared a single time. The chain links TRBV12-2 to TRBJ1-2; the D call in the table, TRBD1, was not verified against the DNA. TRBV12-2 is a pseudogene segment. This CDR3 comprises 17 residues. The CDR3 sequence: CASRLGGFADLNYGYTF. In nucleotides, the CDR3 is TGTGCAAGTCGCTTAGGTGGTTTTGCAGATTTAAACTATGGCTACACCTTC.

The chain recombines TRBV5-5 with TRBJ2-2; TRBD2 aligns across 11 bases. Germline CDR1 reads SGHKS; CDR2 reads YYEKEE (reference sequence). The CDR3 length is 17 residues. J lost 6 bases, V lost 4 bases, and 11 bases had no gene match. Here the CDR3 reads CASSLITSGGGPGELFF. The CDR3 nucleotides read TGTGCCAGCAGCCTGATTACTAGCGGGGGCGGGCCCGGGGAGCTGTTTTTT.

Of note for this clone: This same CDR3 is encoded by further DNA sequences in the sample. The chain joins TRBV7-3 to TRBJ1-1; perhaps TRBD1 as D (5 bases). The CDR3 runs 14 residues. The ends were cut back, 5 bases at V and 1 base at J, with 11 bases in the middle. Per germline, CDR1 SGHTA and CDR2 FQGTGA. CDR3 DNA sequence: TGTGCCAGCAGCCTAATCGGGGGGAACACTGAAGCTTTCTTT. It is translated as CASSLIGGNTEAFF. Full variable domain (outside the CDR3, taken from reference TRBV7-3 and TRBJ1-1): GAGVSQTPSNKVTEKGKYVELRCDPISGHTALYWYRQSLGQGPEFLIYFQGTGAADDSGLPNDRFFAVRPEGSVSTLKIQRTERGDSAVYLCASSLIGGNTEAFFGQGTRLTVV.

V is TRBV28 and J is TRBJ2-3; 10 nucleotides align to TRBD2. This CDR3 region has 20 residues. CDR1 and CDR2 (germline): MDHEN, SYDVKM. V lost 7 bases and J lost 2; bases outside the gene matches: 21. CDR3 DNA sequence: TGTGCCAGCAACCCCCCCGGCCCGGCTAGCGGGAGAAGGTACACAGATACGCAGTATTTT. It translates to CASNPPGPASGRRYTDTQYF.

This chain uses TRBV30 with TRBJ2-1; tentative D call: TRBD1 (6 bases). The V gene's germline CDR1 is GTSNPN and CDR2 SVGIG (reference sequence). V lost 0 bases and J lost 9, with 9 bases in between. The CDR3 consists of 12 residues. CDR3 sequence: CAWSVLGGEQFF. In nucleotides, the CDR3 is TGTGCCTGGAGTGTACTAGGGGGTGAGCAGTTCTTC. The entire variable domain, with the rest obtained from reference TRBV30 and TRBJ2-1, is as follows: SQTIHQWPATLVQPVGSPLSLECTVEGTSNPNLYWYRQAAGRGLQLLFYSVGIGQISSEVPQNLSASRPQDRQFILSSKKLLLSDSGFYLCAWSVLGGEQFFGPGTRLTVL.

The rearrangement uses TRBV19 and TRBJ2-3, with TRBD1 matching over 10 bases. The CDR3 length is 15 residues. The germline V gene has CDR1 LNHDA and CDR2 SQIVND (reference sequence). Trimming took 3 bases from V and 6 from J; bases not matched to a gene: 6. DNA for the CDR3: TGTGCCAGTAGTATCGGGGACAGGGGTTGGGATACGCAGTATTTT. Translated, it gives CASSIGDRGWDTQYF.

The chain carries TRBV24-1 and TRBJ2-3; no reliable D call. V was cut by 3 bases and J by 2 bases, with 11 bases left in between. CDR3 length: 15 residues. The V gene's germline CDR1 is KGHDR and CDR2 SFDVKD. DNA of the CDR3: TGTGCCACCAGTGATCCCGGGTCTTACACAGATACGCAGTATTTT. Encoded protein: CATSDPGSYTDTQYF.

The chain combines TRBV7-2 with TRBJ2-5; 10 nucleotides agree with TRBD1. This CDR3 has 13 residues. With V trimmed by 4 bases and J by 5 bases, 1 base remained unmatched. Germline CDR1 reads SGHTA; CDR2 reads FQGNSA. CDR3 amino acids: CASSWDRGETQYF. The CDR3 coding sequence is TGTGCCAGCAGCTGGGACAGGGGCGAGACCCAGTACTTC.

The J gene is TRBJ2-1, the V gene TRBV24-1, with D unresolved. Looked up from germline, CDR1 is KGHDR and CDR2 is SFDVKD. The CDR3 contains 12 residues. Trimming removed 3 bases from V and 10 bases from J, with 9 bases in between. CDR3 sequence (DNA): TGTGCCACCAGTGATCCTGGGCTGGAGCAGTTCTTC. This codes for CATSDPGLEQFF.

Comments on this clone: One end of the junction fails to match germline, which may point to a read error. The genes are TRBV7-7 and TRBJ2-5; TRBD1 matches at 7 bases. Germline V gives CDR1 SSHAT, CDR2 FNYEAQ (reference sequence). This CDR3 has 15 amino acids. The CDR3 region has the DNA TGTGCTAGCAGCCTACGGAGGACAGGTCAAGAGACCCAGTACTTC. Amino acids: CASSLRRTGQETQYF.

The sample holds a few counts of this clone. The rearrangement uses TRBV5-1 and TRBJ1-2; a possible D gene is TRBD1 (6 bases). Trimming took off 0 bases at V and 3 bases at J, with 12 bases between the two ends. Germline V gene data show CDR1 as SGHRS and CDR2 as YFSETQ. CDR3 length equals 15 residues. The CDR3 bases are TGCGCCAGCAGCTTGGGGACAGCGATCTACTATGGCTACACCTTC. Translated: CASSLGTAIYYGYTF.

This clone appeared a few times. This rearrangement joins TRBV5-1 to TRBJ2-7; D is unclear. Trimming left V 0 bases short and J 0 bases short, with 10 bases between. The CDR3 has 15 residues. From germline, CDR1 is SGHRS and CDR2 YFSETQ. CDR3 sequence reads: CASSLDGVSSYEQYF. The DNA of the CDR3 is TGCGCCAGCAGCTTGGATGGAGTGAGCTCCTACGAGCAGTACTTC.

The chain carries TRBV30 and TRBJ1-1; D perhaps matches TRBD1 (5 bases). CDR3 length: 12 residues. V lost 8 bases and J 6 bases, leaving 16 bases between the germline ends. The germline CDR1 and CDR2 sequences are GTSNPN and SVGIG (reference sequence). The CDR3 loop is CARGSGRSEAFF. CDR3 DNA sequence: TGTGCCCGGGGCTCGGGGAGGTCTGAAGCTTTCTTT.

The genes are TRBV7-6 and TRBJ1-5, with D maybe TRBD1 (6 bases). This CDR3 region has 17 residues. The V and J ends lost 0 bases and 3 bases respectively, with 15 bases between them. The germline V gene has CDR1 SGHVS and CDR2 FNYEAQ. CDR3 protein: CASSLARVGGFNQPQHF. The CDR3 bases are TGTGCCAGCAGCTTAGCGAGGGTAGGGGGATTCAATCAGCCCCAGCATTTT.

This clone was recorded a few times. This chain uses TRBV18 with TRBJ1-1, with 7 bases matching TRBD1. This CDR3 is built from 15 residues. Germline V lookup: CDR1 KGHSH, CDR2 LQKENI. V shed 2 bases and J 3 bases; nucleotides not matched to a gene: 6. CDR3 sequence (DNA): TGTGCCAGCTCACCAGAGGTGCAGGGGGACACTGAAGCTTTCTTT. Protein: CASSPEVQGDTEAFF.

V is TRBV29-1 and J is TRBJ2-3, with TRBD2 identical over 8 bases. The CDR3 extends over 12 amino acids. The trim removed 6 bases at V and 6 bases at J, leaving 5 bases unmatched. Germline V lookup: CDR1 SQVTM, CDR2 ANQGSEA. Here the CDR3 DNA reads TGCAGCGTCGAGCGGGGGCCGGATACGCAGTATTTT. Translated: CSVERGPDTQYF.

The gene calls are TRBV6-2 or TRBV6-3 and TRBJ2-1, with TRBD2 matching over 7 bases. Germline CDR1 and CDR2: MNHEY and SVGEGT. CDR3 length equals 17 residues. V shed 1 base and J 5 bases; nucleotides not matched to a gene: 11. The DNA of the CDR3 is TGTGCCAGCAGTTACTTGCCCGGGAGGTGGTATAACAATGAGCAGTTCTTC. Residues: CASSYLPGRWYNNEQFF.

The rearrangement links TRBV18 to TRBJ1-5; D not certain. V was pared by 2 bases and J by 1 base, with 9 bases between. Germline lookup yields CDR1 KGHSH and CDR2 LQKENI. This CDR3 region has 15 residues. The CDR3 spells CASSPSTPSNQPQHF. CDR3 in DNA: TGTGCCAGCTCACCATCAACACCGAGCAATCAGCCCCAGCATTTT.

The chain uses TRBV5-1 and TRBJ2-2; D perhaps matches TRBD2 (6 bases). Trimming removed 0 bases from V and 3 bases from J, with 24 bases in between. From germline, CDR1 is SGHRS and CDR2 YFSETQ. The CDR3 covers 20 residues. In DNA, the CDR3 is TGCGCCAGCAGCTTGGCCGGGCTAGCGACATGGAGAGACGACACCGGGGAGCTGTTTTTT. Encoded protein: CASSLAGLATWRDDTGELFF.

The CDR3 DNA follows: TGTGCCAGCAGCTTAAGGGTTGGACAGGGCTCCTACGAGCAGTACTTC. Its translation: CASSLRVGQGSYEQYF. This chain joins TRBV5-4 and TRBJ2-7; 8 nucleotides match TRBD1. V shed 2 bases, J shed 0 bases, and the junction held 7 bases outside the gene matches. CDR1 is SGHNT and CDR2 is YYREEE in the germline V gene (reference sequence). The CDR3 has 16 residues. The full variable domain, in which reference TRBV5-4 and TRBJ2-7 provide the parts outside the CDR3, is ETGVTQSPTHLIKTRGQQVTLRCSSQSGHNTVSWYQQALGQGPQFIFQYYREEENGRGNFPPRFSGLQFPNYSSELNVNALELDDSALYLCASSLRVGQGSYEQYFGPGTRLTVT.

The genes are TRBV12-3 or TRBV12-4 and TRBJ2-5, with 8 positions matching TRBD2. Trimming took 10 bases from V and 5 from J; bases not matched to a gene: 9. The CDR3 contains 13 residues. Here the CDR3 DNA reads TGTGCCACCACCCGGGGGGGGCGGGAGACCCAGTACTTC. Translation: CATTRGGRETQYF.